This record covers a single T cell receptor (beta chain). Its antigen remains unknown. The data derive from a study of a mutant IDH1 vaccine in newly diagnosed glioma. The time point here: week 35, safety follow-up. Topical imiquimod accompanied each vaccine dose, which consisted of 300 ug of mutant IDH1 20-mer peptide. Profiling relied on immunoSEQ multiplex PCR, and the TCRdb table lists in-frame clones only, not all of them. This sample has tens of thousands of clones, with 84% found just once. This TCR came from a woman between 18 and 29 years old with glioma. Specimen: PBMCs, collected from a glioma patient whose treatment included an IDH1 peptide vaccine.

Here the CDR3 DNA reads TGTGCCAGCAGTCGACAGGGTGGATTGAACACTGAAGCTTTCTTT. It is translated as CASSRQGGLNTEAFF. The chain employs TRBV6-1 and TRBJ1-1; 7 bases line up with TRBD1. This CDR3 has 15 residues. The V and J ends lost 5 bases and 0 bases, in that order; junction bases with no gene match: 6. Germline loops: CDR1 MNHNS, CDR2 SASEGT.